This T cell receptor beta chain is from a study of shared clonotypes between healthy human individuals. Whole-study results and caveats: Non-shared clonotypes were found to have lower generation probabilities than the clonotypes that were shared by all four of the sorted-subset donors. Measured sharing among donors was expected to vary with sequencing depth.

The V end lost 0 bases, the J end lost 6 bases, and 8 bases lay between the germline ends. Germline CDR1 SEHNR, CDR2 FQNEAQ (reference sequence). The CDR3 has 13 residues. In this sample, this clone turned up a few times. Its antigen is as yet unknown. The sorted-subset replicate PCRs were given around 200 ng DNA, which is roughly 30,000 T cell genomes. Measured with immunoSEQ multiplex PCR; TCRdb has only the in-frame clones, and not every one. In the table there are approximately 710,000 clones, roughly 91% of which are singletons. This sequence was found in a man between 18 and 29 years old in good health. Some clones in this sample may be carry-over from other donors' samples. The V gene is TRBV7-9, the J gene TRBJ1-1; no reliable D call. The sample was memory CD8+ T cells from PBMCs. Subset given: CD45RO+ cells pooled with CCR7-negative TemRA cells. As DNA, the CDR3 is TGTGCCAGCAGCTTAGCGCTCCCTCCTGAAGCTTTCTTT. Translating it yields CASSLALPPEAFF.